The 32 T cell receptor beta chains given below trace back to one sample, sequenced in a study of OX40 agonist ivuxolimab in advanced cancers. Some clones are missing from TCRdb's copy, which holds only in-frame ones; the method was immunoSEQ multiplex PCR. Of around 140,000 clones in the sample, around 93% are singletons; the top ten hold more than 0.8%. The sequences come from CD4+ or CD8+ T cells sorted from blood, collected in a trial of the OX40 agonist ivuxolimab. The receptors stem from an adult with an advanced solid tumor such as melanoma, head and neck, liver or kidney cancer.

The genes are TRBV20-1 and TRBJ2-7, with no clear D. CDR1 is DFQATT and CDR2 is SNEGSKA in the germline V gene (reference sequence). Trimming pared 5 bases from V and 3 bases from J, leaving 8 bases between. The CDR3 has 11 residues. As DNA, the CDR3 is TGCAGTGCTCAAGAGGACTACGAGCAGTACTTC. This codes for CSAQEDYEQYF.

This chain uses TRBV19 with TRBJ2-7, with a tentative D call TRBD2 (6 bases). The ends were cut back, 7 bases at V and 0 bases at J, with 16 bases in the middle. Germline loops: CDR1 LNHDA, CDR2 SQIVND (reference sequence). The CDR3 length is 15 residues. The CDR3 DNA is TGTGCCAGTACCTCGAGGGGCGGGACCTCCTACGAGCAGTACTTC. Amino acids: CASTSRGGTSYEQYF.

The CDR3 region is CASSLRVNTEAFF. The CDR3 DNA reads as TGTGCCAGCAGTTTGAGGGTGAACACTGAAGCTTTCTTT. The chain uses TRBV28 and TRBJ1-1; the D is unclear. This CDR3 is built from 13 residues. V lost 3 bases and J lost 0, with 5 bases in between. Germline V lookup: CDR1 MDHEN, CDR2 SYDVKM. The variable domain in full, with the rest retrieved from reference TRBV28 and TRBJ1-1, is DVKVTQSSRYLVKRTGEKVFLECVQDMDHENMFWYRQDPGLGLRLIYFSYDVKMKEKGDIPEGYSVSREKKERFSLILESASTNQTSMYLCASSLRVNTEAFFGQGTRLTVV.

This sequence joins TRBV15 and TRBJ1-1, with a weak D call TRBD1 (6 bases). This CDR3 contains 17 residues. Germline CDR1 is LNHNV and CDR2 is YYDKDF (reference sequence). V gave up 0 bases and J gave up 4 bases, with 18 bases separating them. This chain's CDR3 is CATSRDNRVALRTEAFF. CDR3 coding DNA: TGTGCCACCAGCAGAGATAACAGGGTGGCCCTGCGCACTGAAGCTTTCTTT.

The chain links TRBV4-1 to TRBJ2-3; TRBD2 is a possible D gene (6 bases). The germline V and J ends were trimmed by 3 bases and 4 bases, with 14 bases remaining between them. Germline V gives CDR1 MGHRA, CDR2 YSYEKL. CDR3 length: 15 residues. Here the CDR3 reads CASSHLWGVPDTQYF. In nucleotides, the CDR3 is TGCGCCAGCAGCCACCTCTGGGGGGTTCCAGATACGCAGTATTTT.

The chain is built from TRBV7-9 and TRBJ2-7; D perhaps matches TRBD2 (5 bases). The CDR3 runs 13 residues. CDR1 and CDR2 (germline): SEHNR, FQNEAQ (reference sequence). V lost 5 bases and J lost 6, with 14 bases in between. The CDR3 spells CASSGNFGGEQYF. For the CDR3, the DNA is TGTGCCAGCAGCGGAAATTTCGGAGGCGAGCAGTACTTC.

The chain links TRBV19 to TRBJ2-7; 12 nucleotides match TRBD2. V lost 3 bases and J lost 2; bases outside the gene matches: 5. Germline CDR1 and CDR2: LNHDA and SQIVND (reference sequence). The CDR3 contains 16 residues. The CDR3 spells CASSIRLAGGAYEQYF. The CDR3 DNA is TGTGCCAGTAGTATCCGGCTAGCGGGGGGGGCCTACGAGCAGTACTTC.

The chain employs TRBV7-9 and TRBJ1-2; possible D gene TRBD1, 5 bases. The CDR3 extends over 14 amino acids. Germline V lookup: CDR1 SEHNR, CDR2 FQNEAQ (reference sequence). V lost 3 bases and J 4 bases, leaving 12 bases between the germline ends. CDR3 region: CASSLGVEVYGYTF. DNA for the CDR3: TGTGCCAGCAGCTTGGGGGTCGAGGTCTATGGCTACACCTTC.

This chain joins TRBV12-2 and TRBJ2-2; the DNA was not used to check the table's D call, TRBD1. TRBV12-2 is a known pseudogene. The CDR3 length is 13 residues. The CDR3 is CGTTGIITGELFF. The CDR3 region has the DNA TGTGGGACGACAGGGATTATAACCGGGGAGCTGTTTTTT.

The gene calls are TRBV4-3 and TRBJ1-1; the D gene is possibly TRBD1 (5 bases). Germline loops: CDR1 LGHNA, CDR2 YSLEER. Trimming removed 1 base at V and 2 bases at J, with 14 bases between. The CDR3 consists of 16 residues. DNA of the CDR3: TGCGCCAGCAGCCAAGGTGGGGGGGTGTTAAACACTGAAGCTTTCTTT. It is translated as CASSQGGGVLNTEAFF.

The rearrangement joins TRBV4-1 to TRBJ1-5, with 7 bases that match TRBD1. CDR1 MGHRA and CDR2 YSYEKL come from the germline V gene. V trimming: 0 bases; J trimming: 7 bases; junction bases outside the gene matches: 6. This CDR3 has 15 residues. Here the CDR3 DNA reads TGCGCCAGCAGCCAAGATGGGGCAGGGGGACAGCCCCAGCATTTT. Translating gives CASSQDGAGGQPQHF.

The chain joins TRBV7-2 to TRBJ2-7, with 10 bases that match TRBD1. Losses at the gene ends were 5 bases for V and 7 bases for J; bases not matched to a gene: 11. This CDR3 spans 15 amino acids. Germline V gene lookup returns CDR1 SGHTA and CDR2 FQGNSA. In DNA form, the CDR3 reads TGTGCCAGCAGCCCCAGGACAGGGGGAGGGGAAGAGCAGTACTTC. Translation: CASSPRTGGGEEQYF.

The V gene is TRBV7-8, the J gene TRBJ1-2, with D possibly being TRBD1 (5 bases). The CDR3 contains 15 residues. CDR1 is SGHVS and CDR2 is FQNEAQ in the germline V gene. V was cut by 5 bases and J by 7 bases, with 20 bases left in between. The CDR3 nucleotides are TGTGCCAGCAGCCTATTAGGGCCGGGGACGAGTGGCTACACCTTC. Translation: CASSLLGPGTSGYTF.

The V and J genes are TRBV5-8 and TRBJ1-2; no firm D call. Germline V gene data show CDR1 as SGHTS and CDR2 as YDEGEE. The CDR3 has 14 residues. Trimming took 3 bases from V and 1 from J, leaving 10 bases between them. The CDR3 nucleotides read TGTGCCAGCAGCTCCCAATACCTTAACTATGGCTACACCTTC. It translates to CASSSQYLNYGYTF. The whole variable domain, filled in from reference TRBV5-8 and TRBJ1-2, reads EAGVTQSPTHLIKTRGQQATLRCSPISGHTSVYWYQQALGLGLQFLLWYDEGEERNRGNFPPRFSGRQFPNYSSELNVNALELEDSALYLCASSSQYLNYGYTFGSGTRLTVV.

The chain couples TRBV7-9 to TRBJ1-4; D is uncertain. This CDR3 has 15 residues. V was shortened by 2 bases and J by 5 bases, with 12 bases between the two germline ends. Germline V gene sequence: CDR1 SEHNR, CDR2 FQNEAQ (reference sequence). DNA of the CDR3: TGTGCCAGCAGCTTAAGAACGGTTGTAAATGAAAAACTGTTTTTT. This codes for CASSLRTVVNEKLFF.

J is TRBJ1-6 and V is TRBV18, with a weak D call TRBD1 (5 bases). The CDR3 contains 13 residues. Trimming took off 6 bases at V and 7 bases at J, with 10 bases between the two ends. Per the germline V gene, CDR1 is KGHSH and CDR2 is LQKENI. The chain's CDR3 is CASSGGMNSPLHF. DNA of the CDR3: TGTGCCAGCTCCGGGGGGATGAATTCACCCCTCCACTTT.

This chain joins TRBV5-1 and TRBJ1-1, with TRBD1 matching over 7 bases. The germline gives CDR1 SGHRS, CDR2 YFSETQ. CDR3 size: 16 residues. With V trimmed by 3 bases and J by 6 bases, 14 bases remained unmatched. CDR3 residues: CASSYGQERLSAEAFF. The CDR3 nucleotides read TGCGCCAGCAGCTATGGACAGGAGAGGCTTAGCGCTGAAGCTTTCTTT.

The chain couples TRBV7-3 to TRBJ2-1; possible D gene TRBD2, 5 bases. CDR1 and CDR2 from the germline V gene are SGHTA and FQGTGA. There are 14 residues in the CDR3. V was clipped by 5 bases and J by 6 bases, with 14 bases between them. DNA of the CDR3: TGTGCCAGCAGCAGGAGGAGAGGCGGCAATGAGCAGTTCTTC. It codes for CASSRRRGGNEQFF.

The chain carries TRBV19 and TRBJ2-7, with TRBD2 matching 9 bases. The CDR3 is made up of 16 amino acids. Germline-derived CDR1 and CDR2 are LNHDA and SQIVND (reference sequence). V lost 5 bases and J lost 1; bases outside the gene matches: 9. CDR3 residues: CASSPLSGRTSYEQYF. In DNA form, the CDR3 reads TGTGCCAGTAGTCCGCTTAGCGGGAGAACTTCCTACGAGCAGTACTTC.

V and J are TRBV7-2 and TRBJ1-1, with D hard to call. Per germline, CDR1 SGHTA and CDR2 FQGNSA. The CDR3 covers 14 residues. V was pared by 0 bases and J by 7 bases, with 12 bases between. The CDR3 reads CASSLAKAAGEAFF. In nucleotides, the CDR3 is TGTGCCAGCAGCTTAGCGAAGGCAGCGGGTGAAGCTTTCTTT.

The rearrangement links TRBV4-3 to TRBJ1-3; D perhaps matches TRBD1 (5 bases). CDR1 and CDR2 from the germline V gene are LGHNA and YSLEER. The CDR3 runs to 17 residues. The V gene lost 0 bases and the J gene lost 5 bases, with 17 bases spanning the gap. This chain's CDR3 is CASSQDVGTLGRNTIYF. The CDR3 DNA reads TGCGCCAGCAGCCAAGATGTAGGAACCTTGGGGCGAAACACCATATATTTT.

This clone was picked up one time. CDR3 in amino acids: CASSPGDNQPQHF. The CDR3 nucleotides are TGCGCCAGCAGCCCAGGGGATAACCAGCCCCAGCATTTT. J is TRBJ1-5 and V is TRBV5-1; TRBD1 might be the D (6 bases). This CDR3 contains 13 residues. Germline CDR1 reads SGHRS; CDR2 reads YFSETQ. The germline V and J ends were trimmed by 4 bases and 7 bases, with 12 bases remaining between them.

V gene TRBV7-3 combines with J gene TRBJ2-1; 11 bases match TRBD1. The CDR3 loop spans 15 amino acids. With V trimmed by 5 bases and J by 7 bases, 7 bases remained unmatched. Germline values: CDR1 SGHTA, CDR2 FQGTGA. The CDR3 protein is CASSPGTGGWNEQFF. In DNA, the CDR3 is TGTGCCAGCAGCCCCGGGACAGGGGGGTGGAATGAGCAGTTCTTC.

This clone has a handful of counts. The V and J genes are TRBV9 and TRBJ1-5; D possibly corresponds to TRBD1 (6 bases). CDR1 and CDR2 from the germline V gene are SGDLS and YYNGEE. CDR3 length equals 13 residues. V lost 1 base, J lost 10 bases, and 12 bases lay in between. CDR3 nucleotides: TGTGCCAGCAGCGTATATTGGGACAAACCCCAGCATTTT. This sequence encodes CASSVYWDKPQHF.

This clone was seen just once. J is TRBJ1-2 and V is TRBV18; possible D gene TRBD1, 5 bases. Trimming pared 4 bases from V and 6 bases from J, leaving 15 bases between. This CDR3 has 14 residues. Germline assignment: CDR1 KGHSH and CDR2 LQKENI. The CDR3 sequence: CASSRDPSLDGYTF. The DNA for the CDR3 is TGTGCCAGCTCACGGGACCCCTCGTTGGATGGCTACACCTTC.

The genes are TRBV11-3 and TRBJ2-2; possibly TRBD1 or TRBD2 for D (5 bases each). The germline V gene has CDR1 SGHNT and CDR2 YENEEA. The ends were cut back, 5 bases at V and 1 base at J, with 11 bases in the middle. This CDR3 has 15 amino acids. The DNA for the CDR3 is TGTGCCAGCAGCCAAGGGACCATGAACACCGGGGAGCTGTTTTTT. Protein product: CASSQGTMNTGELFF. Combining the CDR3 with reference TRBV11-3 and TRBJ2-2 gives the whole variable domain EAGVVQSPRYKIIEKKQPVAFWCNPISGHNTLYWYLQNLGQGPELLIRYENEEAVDDSQLPKDRFSAERLKGVDSTLKIQPAELGDSAVYLCASSQGTMNTGELFFGEGSRLTVL.

This CDR3 is CASSQAGGSNTIYF. The CDR3 DNA follows: TGTGCCAGCAGCCAGGCAGGGGGATCCAACACCATATATTTT. This chain links TRBV4-2 with TRBJ1-3; 7 bases align to TRBD1. The CDR3 is 14 residues long. V trimming: 3 bases; J trimming: 7 bases; junction bases outside the gene matches: 6. Germline assignment: CDR1 LGHNA and CDR2 YNFKEQ.

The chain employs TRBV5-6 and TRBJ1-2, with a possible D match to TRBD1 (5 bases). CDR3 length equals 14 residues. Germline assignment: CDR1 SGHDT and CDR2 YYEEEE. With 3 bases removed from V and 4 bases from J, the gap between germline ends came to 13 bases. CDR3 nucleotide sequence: TGTGCCAGCAGCTGGGGCGACAACTCCTATGGCTACACCTTC. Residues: CASSWGDNSYGYTF.

As DNA, the CDR3 is TGTGCCAGCAGTCGCGGGACAGGGGCTCTACAAGAGACCCAGTACTTC. This encodes CASSRGTGALQETQYF. The V call is TRBV28, the J call TRBJ2-5, with TRBD1 identical over 10 bases. This CDR3 contains 16 residues. Per germline, CDR1 MDHEN and CDR2 SYDVKM. V was clipped by 5 bases and J by 2 bases; unmatched bases: 8.

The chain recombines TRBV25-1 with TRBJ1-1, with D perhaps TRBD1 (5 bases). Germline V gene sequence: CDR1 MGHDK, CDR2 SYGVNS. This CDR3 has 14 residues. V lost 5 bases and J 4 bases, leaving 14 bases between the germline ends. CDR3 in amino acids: CASSTRTRGTEAFF. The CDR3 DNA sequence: TGTGCCAGCAGTACCCGGACAAGAGGCACTGAAGCTTTCTTT.

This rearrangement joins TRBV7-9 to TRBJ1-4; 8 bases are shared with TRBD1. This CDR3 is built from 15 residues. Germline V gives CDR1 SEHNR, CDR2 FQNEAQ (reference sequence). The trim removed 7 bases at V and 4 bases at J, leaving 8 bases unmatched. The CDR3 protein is CASTPGTGGNEKLFF. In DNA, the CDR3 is TGTGCCAGCACCCCTGGGACAGGAGGTAATGAAAAACTGTTTTTT.

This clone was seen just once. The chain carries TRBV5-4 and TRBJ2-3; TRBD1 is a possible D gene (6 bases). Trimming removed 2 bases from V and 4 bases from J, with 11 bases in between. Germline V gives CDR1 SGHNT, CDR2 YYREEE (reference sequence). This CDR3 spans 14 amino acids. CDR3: CASSFWGRADTQYF. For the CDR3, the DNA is TGTGCCAGCAGCTTTTGGGGGCGCGCAGATACGCAGTATTTT. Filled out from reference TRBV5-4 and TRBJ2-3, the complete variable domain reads ETGVTQSPTHLIKTRGQQVTLRCSSQSGHNTVSWYQQALGQGPQFIFQYYREEENGRGNFPPRFSGLQFPNYSSELNVNALELDDSALYLCASSFWGRADTQYFGPGTRLTVL.